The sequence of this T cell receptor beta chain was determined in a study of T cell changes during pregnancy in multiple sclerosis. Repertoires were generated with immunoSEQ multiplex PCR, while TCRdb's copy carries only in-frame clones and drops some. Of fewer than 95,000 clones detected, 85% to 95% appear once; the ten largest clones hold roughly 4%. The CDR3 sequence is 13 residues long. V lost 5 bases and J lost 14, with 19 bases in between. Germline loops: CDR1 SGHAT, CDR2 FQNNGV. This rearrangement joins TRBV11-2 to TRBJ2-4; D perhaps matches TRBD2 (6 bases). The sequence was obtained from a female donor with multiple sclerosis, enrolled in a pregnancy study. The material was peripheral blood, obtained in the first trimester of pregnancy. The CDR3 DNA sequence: TGTGCCAGCAGCGCCCTTTCCGGTCGGGGGAAGTACTTC. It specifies CASSALSGRGKYF.